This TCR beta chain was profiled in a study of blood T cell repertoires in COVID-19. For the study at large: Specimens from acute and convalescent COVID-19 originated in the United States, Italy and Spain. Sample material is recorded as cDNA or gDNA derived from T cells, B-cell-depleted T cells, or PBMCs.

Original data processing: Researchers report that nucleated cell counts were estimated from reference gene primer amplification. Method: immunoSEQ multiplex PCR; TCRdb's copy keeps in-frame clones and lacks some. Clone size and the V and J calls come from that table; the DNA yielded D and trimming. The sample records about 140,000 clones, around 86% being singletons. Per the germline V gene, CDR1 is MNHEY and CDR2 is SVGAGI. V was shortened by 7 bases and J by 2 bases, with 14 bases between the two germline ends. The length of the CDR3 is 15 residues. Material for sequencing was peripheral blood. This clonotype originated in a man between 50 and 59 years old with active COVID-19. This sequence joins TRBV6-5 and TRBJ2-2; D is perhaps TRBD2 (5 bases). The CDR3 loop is CASNNGDSNTGELFF. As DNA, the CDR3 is TGTGCCAGCAACAACGGGGATTCTAACACCGGGGAGCTGTTTTTT.